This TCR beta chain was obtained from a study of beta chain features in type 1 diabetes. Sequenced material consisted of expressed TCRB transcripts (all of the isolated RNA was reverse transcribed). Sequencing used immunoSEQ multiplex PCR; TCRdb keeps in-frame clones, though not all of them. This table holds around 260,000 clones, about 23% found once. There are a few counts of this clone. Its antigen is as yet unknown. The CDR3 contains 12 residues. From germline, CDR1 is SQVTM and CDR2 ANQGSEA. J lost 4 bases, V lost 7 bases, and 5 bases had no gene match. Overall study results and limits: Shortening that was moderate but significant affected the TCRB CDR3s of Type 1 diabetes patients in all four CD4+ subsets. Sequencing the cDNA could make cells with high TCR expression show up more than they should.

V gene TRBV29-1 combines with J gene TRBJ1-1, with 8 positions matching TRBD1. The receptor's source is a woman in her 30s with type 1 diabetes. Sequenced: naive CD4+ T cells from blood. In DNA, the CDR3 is TGCAGCGGAACGACAGGGGTCACTGAAGCTTTCTTT. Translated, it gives CSGTTGVTEAFF.